The sequence of this T cell receptor beta chain was determined in a study of blood T cell repertoires in COVID-19. Original processing notes: Estimation of nucleated cell counts was performed using reference gene primer amplification. The repertoire was sequenced with immunoSEQ multiplex PCR; TCRdb's copy has only in-frame clones and lacks some. That table furnishes V, J and clone size, whereas the DNA furnished D and trimming. The repertoire holds around 250,000 clones, with around 93% as singletons. The junction had 5 bases not matched to a gene; V was cut back by 4 bases and J by 9 bases. CDR3 length: 13 amino acids. From germline, CDR1 is SGDLS and CDR2 YYNGEE. Study members were between about 18 and 90 years old and lived in approximately 25 US regions. Each participant's cohort was designated according to participant-reported clinical history.

The specimen sequenced was PBMCs or T cells enriched from blood (not recorded which). This TCR was sampled from a human donor in a cohort exposed to, infected with or recovered from COVID-19 (not recorded which). The donor label of this sample is uncertain. This chain links TRBV9 with TRBJ1-5; TRBD1 agrees at 9 bases. The chain's CDR3 is CASSPRGQGPQHF. In DNA form, the CDR3 reads TGTGCCAGCAGCCCGAGGGGACAGGGGCCCCAGCATTTT.